This entry lists 5 T cell receptor beta chains sequenced from one sample in a study of blood T cell repertoires in COVID-19. The repertoire was sequenced with immunoSEQ multiplex PCR; TCRdb's copy has only in-frame clones and lacks some. The sample has about 150,000 clones, about 80% seen once. Sequencing was carried out using peripheral blood. The source is an elderly woman with acute or convalescent COVID-19.

The chain has TRBV6-1 and TRBJ1-3; D is uncertain. V was cut by 2 bases and J by 0 bases, with 8 bases left in between. Per the germline V gene, CDR1 is MNHNS and CDR2 is SASEGT. The CDR3 contains 15 residues. This chain's CDR3 is CASSEIEISGNTIYF. The CDR3 DNA reads TGTGCCAGCAGTGAAATCGAGATCTCTGGAAACACCATATATTTT.

This clone was recorded a few times. The J gene is TRBJ1-2, the V gene TRBV19; the match to TRBD1 covers 7 bases. V trimming: 2 bases; J trimming: 7 bases; junction bases outside the gene matches: 7. Germline V lookup: CDR1 LNHDA, CDR2 SQIVND (reference sequence). CDR3 length: 14 residues. The CDR3 region has the DNA TGTGCCAGTAGTATAATTAAGGACAGGCCTGGCTACACCTTC. As protein: CASSIIKDRPGYTF.

The chain employs TRBV9 and TRBJ1-2; TRBD1 matches 7 bases. The CDR3 length is 15 residues. V dropped 0 bases and J dropped 3; count of bases not matched to a gene: 5. CDR1 SGDLS and CDR2 YYNGEE come from the germline V gene. Here the CDR3 DNA reads TGTGCCAGCAGCGTAGGGAGACAGGGATACTATGGCTACACCTTC. Its translation is CASSVGRQGYYGYTF.

Only one count was recorded for this clone. V is TRBV3-1 (or the pseudogene TRBV3-2) and J is TRBJ1-3; D unclear. Germline V gene data show CDR1 as LGHDT and CDR2 as YNNKEL (reference sequence). The CDR3 consists of 15 residues. V was pared by 0 bases and J by 0 bases, with 6 bases between. The DNA of the CDR3 is TGTGCCAGCAGCCAAGATCTGAGCTCTGGAAACACCATATATTTT. This sequence encodes CASSQDLSSGNTIYF.

The chain joins TRBV5-1 to TRBJ1-4; D perhaps matches TRBD1 (5 bases). The V end lost 8 bases, the J end lost 10 bases, and 18 bases lay between the germline ends. The CDR3 is made up of 13 amino acids. Germline V gives CDR1 SGHRS, CDR2 YFSETQ. CDR3: CASKTLETGKLFF. As DNA, the CDR3 is TGCGCCAGTAAAACCCTTGAAACAGGAAAACTGTTTTTT. Combining the CDR3 with reference TRBV5-1 and TRBJ1-4 gives the whole variable domain KAGVTQTPRYLIKTRGQQVTLSCSPISGHRSVSWYQQTPGQGLQFLFEYFSETQRNKGNFPGRFSGRQFSNSRSEMNVSTLELGDSALYLCASKTLETGKLFFGSGTQLSVL.